The rows below give T cell receptor beta chains drawn from one sample of a study of blood T cell repertoires in COVID-19. Clones were read by immunoSEQ multiplex PCR, and TCRdb kept only the in-frame ones, dropping some. This sample has some 180,000 clones, with over 80% found just once. The sample taken for sequencing was peripheral blood. These receptors all come from a woman aged 40-49 years with COVID-19, enrolled during active disease. Both conserved end residues are part of each CDR3. D genes are given only for firm matches. For some rows the clone size is stated as once, few or many, or as a class when expanded; others skip it.

v_call: TRBV11-2; d_call: TRBD1; j_call: TRBJ1-1; clone_size: NA; cdr3_aa: CASSPWTGGNTEAFF; cdr3_nt: TGTGCCAGCAGCCCCTGGACAGGGGGTAACACTGAAGCTTTCTTT
v_call: TRBV7-2; d_call: NA; j_call: TRBJ1-4; clone_size: NA; cdr3_aa: CASSLQTRNEKLFF; cdr3_nt: TGTGCCAGCAGCTTACAGACACGGAATGAAAAACTGTTTTTT
v_call: TRBV16; d_call: NA; j_call: TRBJ1-5; clone_size: NA; cdr3_aa: CASSQGASNQPQHF; cdr3_nt: TGTGCCAGCAGCCAGGGGGCCAGCAATCAGCCCCAGCATTTT
v_call: TRBV3-1/TRBV3-2; d_call: NA; j_call: TRBJ2-7; clone_size: NA; cdr3_aa: CASSQGREQYF; cdr3_nt: TGTGCCAGCAGCCAAGGGAGGGAGCAGTACTTC
v_call: TRBV7-7; d_call: TRBD2; j_call: TRBJ2-5; clone_size: NA; cdr3_aa: CASSLTAGREETQYF; cdr3_nt: TGTGCCAGCAGCTTAACGGCAGGGAGGGAAGAGACCCAGTACTTC
v_call: TRBV7-8; d_call: TRBD1; j_call: TRBJ1-1; clone_size: NA; cdr3_aa: CASSLLQGGNTEAFF; cdr3_nt: TGTGCCAGCAGCTTGCTACAGGGGGGTAACACTGAAGCTTTCTTT
v_call: TRBV2; d_call: TRBD1; j_call: TRBJ1-6; clone_size: once; cdr3_aa: CASREKRGDREGTYNSPLHF; cdr3_nt: TGTGCCAGCAGAGAAAAAAGGGGGGACAGGGAAGGAACCTATAATTCACCCCTCCACTTT
v_call: TRBV5-1; d_call: NA; j_call: TRBJ2-7; clone_size: NA; cdr3_aa: CASSKDSVSYEQYF; cdr3_nt: TGCGCCAGCAGCAAAGACAGCGTCTCCTACGAGCAGTACTTC
v_call: TRBV3-1/TRBV3-2; d_call: NA; j_call: TRBJ1-1; clone_size: once; cdr3_aa: CASSQDRAGRFTEAFF; cdr3_nt: TGTGCCAGCAGCCAAGATCGTGCTGGGAGATTCACTGAAGCTTTCTTT
v_call: TRBV23-1; d_call: NA; j_call: TRBJ1-2; clone_size: few; cdr3_aa: CASSQWDQGREGYGYTF; cdr3_nt: TGCGCCAGCAGTCAATGGGACCAGGGTAGGGAGGGTTATGGCTACACCTTC
v_call: TRBV10-1; d_call: TRBD2; j_call: TRBJ2-5; clone_size: NA; cdr3_aa: CASSESAAGGARTKTQYF; cdr3_nt: TGCGCCAGCAGTGAGTCGGCCGCGGGGGGAGCTCGTACGAAGACCCAGTACTTC
v_call: TRBV5-1; d_call: TRBD1; j_call: TRBJ2-1; clone_size: NA; cdr3_aa: CASSQPPWTGGTRDNEQFF; cdr3_nt: TGCGCCAGCAGCCAACCCCCCTGGACAGGGGGCACACGGGACAATGAGCAGTTCTTC
v_call: TRBV11-1; d_call: TRBD2; j_call: TRBJ2-7; clone_size: NA; cdr3_aa: CATRGLASYEQYF; cdr3_nt: TGTGCCACCCGGGGACTAGCGTCCTACGAGCAGTACTTC
v_call: TRBV3-1/TRBV3-2; d_call: TRBD1; j_call: TRBJ1-2; clone_size: NA; cdr3_aa: CASSTPTGVDGYTF; cdr3_nt: TGTGCCAGCAGCACGCCAACAGGGGTCGATGGCTACACCTTC
v_call: TRBV5-1; d_call: NA; j_call: TRBJ2-5; clone_size: NA; cdr3_aa: CASSLTRGETQYF; cdr3_nt: TGCGCCAGCAGCTTGACCCGGGGGGAGACCCAGTACTTC
v_call: TRBV5-1; d_call: TRBD2; j_call: TRBJ2-7; clone_size: NA; cdr3_aa: CASSTRLAGGSYEQYF; cdr3_nt: TGCGCCAGCAGTACCCGACTAGCGGGGGGGTCCTACGAGCAGTACTTC
v_call: TRBV5-1; d_call: NA; j_call: TRBJ1-6; clone_size: once; cdr3_aa: CASSLAHEDSPLHF; cdr3_nt: TGCGCCAGCAGCTTGGCTCACGAGGATTCACCCCTCCACTTT
v_call: TRBV5-6; d_call: NA; j_call: TRBJ1-1; clone_size: NA; cdr3_aa: CASSLAVNTEAFF; cdr3_nt: TGTGCCAGCAGCTTGGCGGTGAACACTGAAGCTTTCTTT
v_call: TRBV7-9; d_call: NA; j_call: TRBJ2-3; clone_size: once; cdr3_aa: CASSFLQGLVADTQYF; cdr3_nt: TGTGCCAGCAGCTTTTTACAGGGCCTCGTTGCCGATACGCAGTATTTT
v_call: TRBV12-3/TRBV12-4; d_call: NA; j_call: TRBJ1-1; clone_size: NA; cdr3_aa: CASRSPQNTEAFF; cdr3_nt: TGTGCCAGCAGGTCCCCCCAGAATACTGAAGCTTTCTTT
v_call: TRBV7-2; d_call: TRBD2; j_call: TRBJ2-1; clone_size: NA; cdr3_aa: CASTAGGTYNEQFF; cdr3_nt: TGTGCCAGCACCGCGGGGGGAACCTACAATGAGCAGTTCTTC
v_call: TRBV5-1; d_call: TRBD1; j_call: TRBJ1-2; clone_size: few; cdr3_aa: CASSRDSYGYTF; cdr3_nt: TGCGCCAGCAGCCGGGACAGCTATGGCTACACCTTC
v_call: TRBV3-1/TRBV3-2; d_call: TRBD1; j_call: TRBJ1-4; clone_size: NA; cdr3_aa: CASSPGPGQGSEKLFF; cdr3_nt: TGTGCCAGCAGCCCGGGACCTGGACAGGGTAGTGAAAAACTGTTTTTT
v_call: TRBV7-9; d_call: NA; j_call: TRBJ1-6; clone_size: NA; cdr3_aa: CASSPTNTASYNSPLHF; cdr3_nt: TGTGCCAGCAGCCCGACAAATACAGCCTCCTATAATTCACCCCTCCACTTT
v_call: TRBV5-1; d_call: NA; j_call: TRBJ2-7; clone_size: NA; cdr3_aa: CASSLAPTADEQYF; cdr3_nt: TGCGCCAGCAGCTTGGCCCCGACAGCCGACGAGCAGTACTTC
v_call: TRBV27; d_call: TRBD1; j_call: TRBJ1-2; clone_size: NA; cdr3_aa: CASSLLGQGPGYTF; cdr3_nt: TGTGCCAGCAGTTTACTCGGACAGGGTCCTGGCTACACCTTC
v_call: TRBV7-3; d_call: NA; j_call: TRBJ1-2; clone_size: NA; cdr3_aa: CASSLTLQGYYGYTF; cdr3_nt: TGTGCCAGCAGCTTAACTCTGCAGGGGTACTATGGCTACACCTTC
v_call: TRBV19; d_call: NA; j_call: TRBJ1-1; clone_size: NA; cdr3_aa: CASSTYLENRDTEAFF; cdr3_nt: TGTGCCAGTAGTACATACCTGGAAAATCGGGACACTGAAGCTTTCTTT
v_call: TRBV19; d_call: TRBD1; j_call: TRBJ1-6; clone_size: NA; cdr3_aa: CASSEGARSPLHF; cdr3_nt: TGTGCCAGTAGTGAGGGGGCGCGGTCACCCCTCCACTTT
v_call: TRBV11-2; d_call: TRBD1; j_call: TRBJ2-3; clone_size: NA; cdr3_aa: CASSLDRDSPYTDTQYF; cdr3_nt: TGTGCCAGCAGCTTAGACCGGGACAGTCCGTACACAGATACGCAGTATTTT
v_call: TRBV27; d_call: NA; j_call: TRBJ2-7; clone_size: NA; cdr3_aa: CASAVRRGLPSYEQYF; cdr3_nt: TGTGCCAGCGCAGTCCGGCGAGGGCTCCCCTCCTACGAGCAGTACTTC
v_call: TRBV6-5; d_call: TRBD1; j_call: TRBJ1-1; clone_size: NA; cdr3_aa: CATTGDLNTEAFF; cdr3_nt: TGTGCCACCACAGGGGATCTGAACACTGAAGCTTTCTTT
v_call: TRBV3-1/TRBV3-2; d_call: NA; j_call: TRBJ1-2; clone_size: NA; cdr3_aa: CASSFGGYQDGYTF; cdr3_nt: TGTGCCAGCAGCTTTGGGGGGTATCAGGATGGCTACACCTTC
v_call: TRBV2; d_call: NA; j_call: TRBJ2-3; clone_size: NA; cdr3_aa: CASSGQAHTDTQYF; cdr3_nt: TGTGCCAGCAGTGGACAAGCCCACACAGATACGCAGTATTTT
v_call: TRBV7-6; d_call: TRBD1; j_call: TRBJ1-2; clone_size: NA; cdr3_aa: CASGPDRQRGGYTF; cdr3_nt: TGTGCCAGCGGACCGGACAGGCAGAGGGGTGGCTACACCTTC
v_call: TRBV7-9; d_call: NA; j_call: TRBJ1-1; clone_size: NA; cdr3_aa: CASLKGVGMATEAFF; cdr3_nt: TGTGCTAGCCTCAAGGGAGTGGGGATGGCCACTGAAGCTTTCTTT
v_call: TRBV19; d_call: TRBD1; j_call: TRBJ1-5; clone_size: NA; cdr3_aa: CASSETGGYQPQHF; cdr3_nt: TGTGCCAGTAGTGAGACAGGGGGCTATCAGCCCCAGCATTTT
v_call: TRBV28; d_call: NA; j_call: TRBJ1-5; clone_size: NA; cdr3_aa: CASSLRGKNQPQHF; cdr3_nt: TGTGCCAGCAGTTTAAGGGGAAAGAATCAGCCCCAGCATTTT
v_call: TRBV6-5; d_call: TRBD1; j_call: TRBJ1-1; clone_size: NA; cdr3_aa: CAILGQPPNTEAFF; cdr3_nt: TGTGCCATCCTGGGACAGCCACCTAACACTGAAGCTTTCTTT
v_call: TRBV4-1; d_call: TRBD1; j_call: TRBJ2-7; clone_size: NA; cdr3_aa: CASSHTTGISYEQYF; cdr3_nt: TGCGCCAGCAGCCACACGACAGGGATCTCCTACGAGCAGTACTTC
v_call: TRBV7-9; d_call: TRBD1; j_call: TRBJ1-2; clone_size: NA; cdr3_aa: CASSPRGQGDHTF; cdr3_nt: TGTGCCAGCAGCCCAAGAGGACAGGGGGACCACACCTTC
v_call: TRBV18; d_call: NA; j_call: TRBJ2-4; clone_size: few; cdr3_aa: CASSPEVSADIQYF; cdr3_nt: TGTGCCAGCTCACCAGAGGTCTCCGCGGACATTCAGTACTTC
v_call: TRBV2; d_call: TRBD2; j_call: TRBJ2-1; clone_size: few; cdr3_aa: CASQLLSSGSKNEQFF; cdr3_nt: TGTGCCAGCCAACTCTTAAGTAGCGGGAGTAAGAATGAGCAGTTCTTC
v_call: TRBV18; d_call: NA; j_call: TRBJ1-4; clone_size: NA; cdr3_aa: CASSPGTGNEKLFF; cdr3_nt: TGTGCCAGCTCACCCGGGACTGGTAATGAAAAACTGTTTTTT
v_call: TRBV7-9; d_call: TRBD2; j_call: TRBJ2-1; clone_size: NA; cdr3_aa: CASSLEALAGVSNEQFF; cdr3_nt: TGTGCCAGCAGCTTAGAAGCTCTAGCGGGAGTAAGCAATGAGCAGTTCTTC
v_call: TRBV4-1; d_call: NA; j_call: TRBJ2-5; clone_size: NA; cdr3_aa: CASSQGLRETQYF; cdr3_nt: TGCGCCAGCAGCCAAGGATTGCGAGAGACCCAGTACTTC
v_call: TRBV3-1/TRBV3-2; d_call: TRBD1; j_call: TRBJ2-2; clone_size: NA; cdr3_aa: CASSRQGGVYTGELFF; cdr3_nt: TGTGCCAGCAGCCGACAGGGTGGGGTTTACACCGGGGAGCTGTTTTTT
v_call: TRBV5-4; d_call: TRBD2; j_call: TRBJ2-5; clone_size: NA; cdr3_aa: CASTAGGYQETQYF; cdr3_nt: TGTGCCAGCACGGCGGGGGGATACCAAGAGACCCAGTACTTC
v_call: TRBV7-7; d_call: NA; j_call: TRBJ2-5; clone_size: NA; cdr3_aa: CASSRGWGGEGTQYF; cdr3_nt: TGTGCCAGCAGCCGGGGTTGGGGGGGCGAAGGGACCCAGTACTTC
v_call: TRBV24-1; d_call: TRBD1; j_call: TRBJ1-5; clone_size: NA; cdr3_aa: CATSDITGDQPQHF; cdr3_nt: TGTGCCACCAGTGACATTACAGGGGACCAGCCCCAGCATTTT
v_call: TRBV6-5; d_call: TRBD1; j_call: TRBJ1-2; clone_size: NA; cdr3_aa: CASSTGVGTGLGYTF; cdr3_nt: TGTGCCAGCAGTACAGGGGTCGGGACAGGTCTAGGCTACACCTTC
v_call: TRBV7-7; d_call: TRBD2; j_call: TRBJ2-1; clone_size: NA; cdr3_aa: CASSLGLAGNEQFF; cdr3_nt: TGTGCTAGCAGCTTAGGACTAGCGGGGAATGAGCAGTTCTTC
v_call: TRBV5-4; d_call: NA; j_call: TRBJ1-1; clone_size: NA; cdr3_aa: CASSHGVEGRRTEAFF; cdr3_nt: TGTGCCAGCAGCCACGGGGTGGAGGGTAGACGCACTGAAGCTTTCTTT
v_call: TRBV6-2/TRBV6-3; d_call: NA; j_call: TRBJ1-5; clone_size: NA; cdr3_aa: CASTPAARAHQPQHF; cdr3_nt: TGTGCCAGCACCCCAGCCGCGAGGGCCCATCAGCCCCAGCATTTT
v_call: TRBV27; d_call: NA; j_call: TRBJ1-6; clone_size: NA; cdr3_aa: CASSLGGWSSYNSPLHF; cdr3_nt: TGTGCCAGCAGTTTGGGGGGTTGGAGCTCCTATAATTCACCCCTCCACTTT
v_call: TRBV19; d_call: NA; j_call: TRBJ1-5; clone_size: NA; cdr3_aa: CASSIGRGGNQPQHF; cdr3_nt: TGTGCCAGTAGTATCGGGAGGGGAGGAAATCAGCCCCAGCATTTT
v_call: TRBV18; d_call: NA; j_call: TRBJ2-4; clone_size: NA; cdr3_aa: CASSRTEGDKNIQYF; cdr3_nt: TGTGCCAGCTCTCGAACAGAGGGCGACAAAAACATTCAGTACTTC
v_call: TRBV9; d_call: TRBD2; j_call: TRBJ2-1; clone_size: NA; cdr3_aa: CASSPRVGEGNNEQFF; cdr3_nt: TGTGCCAGCAGCCCCCGGGTCGGGGAGGGGAACAATGAGCAGTTCTTC
v_call: TRBV6-6; d_call: TRBD1; j_call: TRBJ2-3; clone_size: NA; cdr3_aa: CASKGQGFPDTQYF; cdr3_nt: TGTGCCAGCAAAGGACAGGGGTTCCCAGATACGCAGTATTTT
v_call: TRBV21-1; d_call: NA; j_call: TRBJ1-1; clone_size: NA; cdr3_aa: CASSKPSTEEAFF; cdr3_nt: TGTGCCAGCAGCAAACCGTCAACTGAAGAAGCTTTCTTT